This record covers a single T cell receptor beta chain. The sample belongs to a study of CD8 T cells in Susac syndrome. RNA, at roughly 0.45 to 1 ug, was reverse transcribed with random hexamers. The CDR3 of TCR beta was amplified by immunoSEQ multiplex PCR across 54 Vbeta and 13 Jbeta. TCRdb fed the immunoSEQ multiplex PCR reads into MiXCR, producing one record per CDR3 protein. In the table there are over 95,000 distinct CDR3 sequences, roughly 92% of which are singletons. From blood CD8+ and CD4+ T cells, the TCR beta chain was sequenced. The control participants were healthy donors, and these controls were matched with respect to both age and sex. The CD8+ and CD4+ T cells were isolated magnetically using a negative isolation approach, whereas the TEMRA cells were enriched by FACS. There are 17 residues in the CDR3. Germline V gene data show CDR1 as MNHEY and CDR2 as SMNVEV (reference sequence). V was pared by 6 bases and J by 0 bases, with 11 bases of the junction left unmatched.

V is TRBV27 and J is TRBJ1-5; 7 bases are a match to TRBD1. The sample was CD8+ T cells from PBMCs. The source is a human donor in good health. The CDR3: CASSPTTGLHSNQPQHF. For the CDR3, the DNA is TGTGCCAGCAGCCCTACGACAGGGTTACATAGCAATCAGCCCCAGCATTTT.